The 30 T cell receptor beta chains reported below all come from one sample, sequenced in a study of T cells expressing NK-cell markers. TCRdb processed the 5' RACE reads again and assigns one entry to each CDR3 protein, with no DNA. The sample has about 370,000 distinct CDR3 sequences. The sequencing input was blood T cells: a sorted CD56 or NKG2C T cell subset, CD4+ or CD8+ T cells, or bulk PBMC T cells (not recorded which). These receptors were collected from a woman in her forties or fifties in good health.

The chain joins TRBV12-3 or TRBV12-4 to TRBJ2-5; the D call of TRBD1 rests on TCRdb alone, since no DNA is present to check it. This CDR3 has 15 amino acids. The CDR3: CASSLDQGSQETQYF.

The chain links TRBV4-1 to TRBJ2-5; TCRdb's D call, TRBD1, is unchecked because there is no DNA. The CDR3 is made up of 15 amino acids. CDR1 and CDR2 (germline): MGHRA, YSYEKL. CDR3 region: CASSQDWGVEETQYF.

The chain links TRBV3-1 to TRBJ2-4; there is no DNA to check the TCRdb D call of TRBD1. The CDR3 consists of 15 residues. CDR1 is LGHDT, CDR2 YNNKEL, per germline (reference sequence). Here the CDR3 reads CASGTAALAKNIQYF.

V is TRBV27 and J is TRBJ2-2. This CDR3 has 13 amino acids. Per germline, CDR1 MNHEY and CDR2 SMNVEV (reference sequence). Here the CDR3 reads CASSPSSTGELFF.

The chain is built from TRBV5-1 and TRBJ2-2; TCRdb lists TRBD1, though no DNA is available to test this call. The CDR3 extends over 16 amino acids. The germline V gene has CDR1 SGHRS and CDR2 YFSETQ. CDR3 residues: CASSGGRATNTGELFF.

The chain has TRBV6-1 and TRBJ1-5. The CDR3 contains 14 residues. Per the germline V gene, CDR1 is MNHNS and CDR2 is SASEGT. This CDR3 is CASSGRSGNQPQHF.

The rearrangement links TRBV11-2 to TRBJ2-1; TCRdb returns TRBD2, unconfirmable since there is no DNA. In germline, CDR1 is SGHAT, CDR2 FQNNGV. The CDR3 sequence is 13 residues long. CDR3 amino acids: CASSLTGDVEQFF.

V and J are TRBV12-5 and TRBJ2-3; no DNA is available, so the TRBD2 call from TCRdb remains unchecked. Germline V gene data show CDR1 as LGHNT and CDR2 as FRNRAP. The CDR3 covers 14 residues. CDR3 amino acids: CASGFGGTGDTQYF.

The rearrangement uses TRBV24-1 and TRBJ2-4. Germline V gene sequence: CDR1 KGHDR, CDR2 SFDVKD. The length of the CDR3 is 11 residues. CDR3 sequence: CATSDSQAEYF.

V is TRBV5-1 and J is TRBJ2-2; TCRdb gives TRBD2 as the D gene, but with no DNA this cannot be confirmed. The CDR3 covers 17 residues. CDR1 SGHRS and CDR2 YFSETQ come from the germline V gene. The CDR3: CASSSQKTSGGAGELFF.

The chain combines TRBV5-1 with TRBJ2-5; absent DNA, TCRdb's TRBD1 call cannot be checked. Germline assignment: CDR1 SGHRS and CDR2 YFSETQ. The CDR3 totals 16 residues. The CDR3 protein is CASSLGPELLGETQYF.

Here the CDR3 reads CAWSADPTDTQYF. The gene calls are TRBV30 and TRBJ2-3; the D call from TCRdb, TRBD2, cannot be confirmed without DNA. Germline CDR1 and CDR2: GTSNPN and SVGIG (reference sequence). The CDR3 sequence is 13 residues long.

This chain uses TRBV4-1 with TRBJ2-3; the D call from TCRdb, TRBD1, cannot be confirmed without DNA. CDR3 length: 16 amino acids. Germline V gives CDR1 MGHRA, CDR2 YSYEKL. CDR3 residues: CASSQPRQGLTDTQYF.

This chain links TRBV20-1 with TRBJ2-1; TCRdb's D call of TRBD2 is untestable without DNA. Germline V lookup: CDR1 DFQATT, CDR2 SNEGSKA (reference sequence). This CDR3 has 17 amino acids. The CDR3 region is CSARGVGLASSYNEQFF.

The gene calls are TRBV6-1 and TRBJ1-4. The CDR3 totals 12 residues. The germline CDR1 and CDR2 sequences are MNHNS and SASEGT. The CDR3 sequence: CASSEGREKLFF.

The genes are TRBV7-8 and TRBJ2-5. This CDR3 region has 16 residues. The germline V gene encodes CDR1 SGHVS and CDR2 FQNEAQ. The chain's CDR3 is CASSLSGQWGQETQYF.

V and J are TRBV7-6 and TRBJ2-2; TCRdb selects TRBD2, and the lack of DNA leaves this call unchecked. This CDR3 contains 17 residues. Per germline, CDR1 SGHVS and CDR2 FNYEAQ. This CDR3 reads CASSHRPGLGVTGELFF.

This rearrangement joins TRBV12-3 or TRBV12-4 to TRBJ2-3; TCRdb lists TRBD2, though no DNA is available to test this call. The CDR3 is 15 amino acids. The CDR3 protein is CASRPPSGSSDTQYF.

The genes are TRBV7-6 and TRBJ2-3; as DNA is missing, the TRBD2 call by TCRdb cannot be tested. The CDR3 runs 16 residues. Per the germline V gene, CDR1 is SGHVS and CDR2 is FNYEAQ. CDR3 sequence reads: CASSPLGLAPTDTQYF.

The chain employs TRBV3-1 and TRBJ1-2; TCRdb reports TRBD1, a call that lacks DNA to check it against. Germline V gene sequence: CDR1 LGHDT, CDR2 YNNKEL (reference sequence). The CDR3 consists of 15 residues. The CDR3: CASSQVQGQGYGYTF.

The chain couples TRBV29-1 to TRBJ2-3; checking the TCRdb D call of TRBD2 is not possible without DNA. The length of the CDR3 is 14 residues. Germline assignment: CDR1 SQVTM and CDR2 ANQGSEA. This chain's CDR3 is CSGNLLDSTDTQYF.

This chain uses TRBV7-8 with TRBJ1-5; TCRdb picks TRBD1, but there is no DNA to check that call. CDR1 is SGHVS, CDR2 FQNEAQ, per germline. This CDR3 has 17 amino acids. CDR3 sequence: CASSNHPGQGSIKPQHF.

The CDR3 reads CASSSGTGISEAFF. The chain recombines TRBV7-9 with TRBJ1-1; the D call from TCRdb, TRBD1, cannot be confirmed without DNA. CDR1 and CDR2 from the germline V gene are SEHNR and FQNEAQ (reference sequence). This CDR3 has 14 amino acids.

The rearrangement uses TRBV7-2 and TRBJ2-7; TCRdb's D call, TRBD1, is unchecked because there is no DNA. The germline V gene encodes CDR1 SGHTA and CDR2 FQGNSA. The CDR3 totals 17 residues. This chain's CDR3 is CASSLGPLGPGRGEQYF.

The V and J genes are TRBV25-1 and TRBJ2-2. The CDR3 is made up of 13 amino acids. CDR1 and CDR2 (germline): MGHDK, SYGVNS. CDR3 region: CASSAYLTGELFF.

V gene TRBV13 combines with J gene TRBJ1-1. CDR3 length equals 17 residues. Looked up from germline, CDR1 is PRHDT and CDR2 is FYEKMQ (reference sequence). This chain's CDR3 is CASSLGDGVVMNTEAFF.

CDR3 region: CASCPRPSGTNEQFF. V and J are TRBV6-2 or TRBV6-3 and TRBJ2-1; the D call from TCRdb, TRBD2, cannot be confirmed without DNA. The length of the CDR3 is 15 residues. Germline values: CDR1 MNHEY, CDR2 SVGEGT.

This chain connects TRBV12-3 or TRBV12-4 to TRBJ2-5; the TCRdb call, TRBD1, lacks DNA for checking. This CDR3 comprises 15 residues. The CDR3 loop reads CASSFFGQGGETQYF.

The rearrangement joins TRBV5-5 to TRBJ2-1; lacking DNA, the TRBD1 call made by TCRdb goes unchecked. Germline V gene data show CDR1 as SGHKS and CDR2 as YYEKEE (reference sequence). The CDR3 runs 14 residues. The CDR3 protein is CASSFSWTGDEQFF.

The chain carries TRBV2 and TRBJ2-1. The CDR3 covers 14 residues. Germline CDR1 SNHLY, CDR2 FYNNEI. The CDR3 sequence is CASSEAKRTSTQFF.